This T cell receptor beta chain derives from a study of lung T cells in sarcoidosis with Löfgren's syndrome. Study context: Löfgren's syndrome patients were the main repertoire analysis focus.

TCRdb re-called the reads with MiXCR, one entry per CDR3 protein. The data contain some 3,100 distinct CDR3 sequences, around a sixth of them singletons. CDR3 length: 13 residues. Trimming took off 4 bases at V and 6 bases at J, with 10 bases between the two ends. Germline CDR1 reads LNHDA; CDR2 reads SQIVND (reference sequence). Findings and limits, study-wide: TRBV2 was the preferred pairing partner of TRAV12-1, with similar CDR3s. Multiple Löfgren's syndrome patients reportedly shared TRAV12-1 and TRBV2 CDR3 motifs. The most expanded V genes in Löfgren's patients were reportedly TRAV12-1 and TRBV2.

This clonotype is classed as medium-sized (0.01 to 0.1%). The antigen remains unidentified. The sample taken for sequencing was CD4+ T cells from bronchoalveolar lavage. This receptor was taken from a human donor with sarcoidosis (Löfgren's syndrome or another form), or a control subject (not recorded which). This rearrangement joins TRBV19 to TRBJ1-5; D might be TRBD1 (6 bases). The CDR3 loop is CASSSLGAQPQHF. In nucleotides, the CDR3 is TGTGCCAGTAGTAGCCTGGGGGCTCAGCCCCAGCATTTT.